The present entry profiles one TCR beta chain with its context. CDR1 is SGHAT and CDR2 is FQNNGV in the germline V gene. The CDR3 consists of 14 residues. V shed 1 base, J shed 2 bases, and the junction held 1 base outside the gene matches. Sequencing used immunoSEQ multiplex PCR; TCRdb keeps in-frame clones, though not all of them. The repertoire holds 150,000 to 200,000 clones, with around 92% as singletons. The data were obtained in a study of control samples from healthy donors and cancer patients. This sequence originates from a woman in her twenties or thirties in good health. The sequencing input was blood. J is TRBJ2-7 and V is TRBV11-2; 8 positions match TRBD2. CDR3 amino acids: CASSLAGGAYEQYF. The CDR3 coding sequence is TGTGCCAGCAGCTTAGCGGGGGGGGCCTACGAGCAGTACTTC.